The subject of this entry is one TCR beta chain. These data come from a study of blood T cell repertoires in COVID-19. Study context: From the United States, Italy and Spain came samples of acute and convalescent COVID-19.

V shed 5 bases and J shed 0 bases, with 22 bases lying between them. This CDR3 is 19 amino acids long. The germline CDR1 and CDR2 sequences are LNHNV and YYDKDF (reference sequence). Enrolment of Seattle patients took place during active infection, and they were followed longitudinally. Profiled with immunoSEQ multiplex PCR; TCRdb holds only in-frame clones, not every one. Here the sample spans 150,000 or so clones, about 85% being singletons. Sequencing was done on a sample of peripheral blood. The receptor comes from a woman aged 45 to 65 with COVID-19, enrolled during active disease. This chain connects TRBV15 to TRBJ1-4, with a weak D call TRBD1 (5 bases). The CDR3 protein is CATSGSLGGADSTNEKLFF. The CDR3 DNA reads TGTGCCACCAGCGGCTCCCTCGGGGGTGCGGACTCAACTAATGAAAAACTGTTTTTT.